This entry lists 26 T cell receptor beta chains sequenced from one sample in a study of cytomegalovirus exposure and HLA in healthy donors. PCR employed 60 Vbeta and 13 Jbeta primers. Using immunoSEQ multiplex PCR, the repertoire was profiled, and TCRdb retains in-frame clones only, with some absent. The sample gives about 300,000 clones, more than 80% of which show up once; around 4.2% is in the top ten. The source material was PBMCs. The receptors derive from a man aged 40-49 years in good health and CMV-seropositive.

The V call is TRBV6-5, the J call TRBJ2-1; maybe TRBD2 (6 bases). This CDR3 comprises 14 residues. Germline CDR1 reads MNHEY; CDR2 reads SVGAGI. V lost 11 bases, J lost 5 bases, and 19 bases lay in between. The CDR3 reads CADTREKTNNEQFF. Here the CDR3 DNA reads TGTGCCGACACCCGGGAGAAAACCAACAATGAGCAGTTCTTC.

This chain joins TRBV2 and TRBJ1-2, with a possible D match to TRBD1 (6 bases). The CDR3 has 13 amino acids. Trimming shortened V by 6 bases and J by 4 bases, and 12 bases separated the two germline ends. Germline V CDR1 and CDR2: SNHLY, FYNNEI. CDR3 in DNA: TGTGCCAGCAGAGCAGGGGTCCTCTATGGCTACACCTTC. Amino acids: CASRAGVLYGYTF.

This chain uses TRBV27 with TRBJ2-1, with D maybe TRBD1 (6 bases). Germline assignment: CDR1 MNHEY and CDR2 SMNVEV (reference sequence). The CDR3 covers 14 residues. The V gene lost 3 bases and the J gene lost 8 bases, with 14 bases spanning the gap. The CDR3 nucleotides read TGTGCCAGCAGTTTTTACGGACAGACCGATGAGCAGTTCTTC. Protein product: CASSFYGQTDEQFF.

The rearrangement uses TRBV30 and TRBJ1-2, with D possibly being TRBD1 (6 bases). V was pared by 0 bases and J by 7 bases, with 12 bases between. The CDR3 contains 13 residues. CDR1 GTSNPN and CDR2 SVGIG come from the germline V gene (reference sequence). The CDR3 region is CAWSVRGGSGYTF. CDR3 sequence (DNA): TGTGCCTGGAGTGTACGAGGGGGTAGTGGCTACACCTTC.

J is TRBJ2-3 and V is TRBV28; 15 bases map to TRBD2. The CDR3 has 16 residues. Looked up from germline, CDR1 is MDHEN and CDR2 is SYDVKM. After removal of 6 bases from V and 6 bases from J, the junction contained 7 bases not matched to a gene. The CDR3 DNA is TGTGCCAGCAGCCGGACTAGCGGGGGGGAATGGGATACGCAGTATTTT. Its protein is CASSRTSGGEWDTQYF.

This chain's CDR3 is CASSLSGGAEPQHF. The CDR3 coding sequence is TGTGCCAGCAGCTTGTCAGGGGGCGCGGAGCCCCAGCATTTT. The gene calls are TRBV7-3 and TRBJ1-5; 8 bases fit TRBD1. The CDR3 sequence is 14 residues long. The germline gives CDR1 SGHTA, CDR2 FQGTGA. J gave up 8 bases and V 3 bases, and 6 bases lay outside the gene matches.

This clone was observed a single time. The chain employs TRBV18 and TRBJ2-1, with TRBD2 matching 7 bases. V was pared by 3 bases and J by 5 bases, with 13 bases of the junction left unmatched. CDR3 length equals 17 residues. Germline-derived CDR1 and CDR2 are KGHSH and LQKENI. CDR3 sequence (DNA): TGTGCCAGCTCACCTCTTCCGGGGGGAGGGCTGGACAATGAGCAGTTCTTC. Amino acids: CASSPLPGGGLDNEQFF.

The rearrangement uses TRBV4-2 and TRBJ2-7, with 15 bases fitting TRBD2. CDR3 length equals 19 residues. J was trimmed by 7 bases and V by 1 base; bases with no gene match: 14. Germline V gene lookup returns CDR1 LGHNA and CDR2 YNFKEQ. The CDR3 is CASSQGFPGTSGRPGEQYF. As DNA, the CDR3 is TGTGCCAGCAGCCAAGGCTTCCCGGGGACTAGCGGGAGGCCGGGAGAGCAGTACTTC.

The J gene is TRBJ2-4, the V gene TRBV10-3; no firm D call. The CDR3 totals 14 residues. The germline V and J ends were trimmed by 4 bases and 0 bases, with 7 bases remaining between them. CDR1 ENHRY and CDR2 SYGVKD come from the germline V gene. CDR3 amino acids: CAISVPVAKNIQYF. Here the CDR3 DNA reads TGTGCCATCAGTGTACCGGTAGCCAAAAACATTCAGTACTTC.

Concerning this clone: At one end the junction does not follow the germline gene, possibly because of a read error. V is TRBV7-9 and J is TRBJ2-1; D might be TRBD1 (5 bases). The CDR3 runs 16 residues. Germline CDR1 is SEHNR and CDR2 is FQNEAQ (reference sequence). The CDR3 DNA follows: TGTTCCAGCAGCTTAAGGTCACAGGACCTCGACAATGAGCAGTTCTTC. It yields the protein CSSSLRSQDLDNEQFF.

This chain joins TRBV7-9 and TRBJ2-7; TRBD2 might be the D (6 bases). The germline V gene has CDR1 SEHNR and CDR2 FQNEAQ (reference sequence). The CDR3 sequence is 15 residues long. V was shortened by 6 bases and J by 1 base, with 16 bases between the two germline ends. The CDR3 DNA sequence: TGTGCCAGCAGTCTTGTCCCTAGCGAGTCCTACGAGCAGTACTTC. Encoded protein: CASSLVPSESYEQYF.

V is TRBV7-2 and J is TRBJ1-1; 8 bases match TRBD1. Looked up from germline, CDR1 is SGHTA and CDR2 is FQGNSA. The CDR3 sequence is 15 residues long. Trimming took 5 bases from V and 4 from J; bases not matched to a gene: 9. CDR3 amino acids: CASSPWQGAGTEAFF. CDR3 bases: TGTGCCAGCAGCCCGTGGCAGGGGGCTGGCACTGAAGCTTTCTTT.

This chain uses TRBV28 with TRBJ1-5; D is undetermined. This CDR3 region has 17 residues. V was pared by 4 bases and J by 0 bases, with 16 bases between. Germline loops: CDR1 MDHEN, CDR2 SYDVKM. The CDR3 region has the DNA TGTGCCAGCAGTTCCCCGGAACAGATCTATAGCAATCAGCCCCAGCATTTT. Its translation: CASSSPEQIYSNQPQHF.

The rearrangement joins TRBV27 to TRBJ2-7; tentatively, D is TRBD1 (6 bases). The germline gives CDR1 MNHEY, CDR2 SMNVEV (reference sequence). The CDR3 totals 14 residues. Trimming left V 6 bases short and J 3 bases short, with 15 bases between. The CDR3 DNA reads TGTGCCAGCAGCCCGCAGGGGAATAGCTACGAGCAGTACTTC. Its protein is CASSPQGNSYEQYF.

The gene calls are TRBV27 and TRBJ2-7; 10 nucleotides agree with TRBD2. From germline, CDR1 is MNHEY and CDR2 SMNVEV (reference sequence). The J segment lost 2 bases and the V segment lost 4 bases, leaving 11 bases of the junction unmatched. There are 17 residues in the CDR3. As DNA, the CDR3 is TGTGCCAGCAGTTCGCTGCCCGGTAGCGGGAGGACCTACGAGCAGTACTTC. Its translation is CASSSLPGSGRTYEQYF.

This chain joins TRBV2 and TRBJ2-6; TRBD1 might be the D (6 bases). There are 14 residues in the CDR3. The germline V and J ends were trimmed by 7 bases and 4 bases, with 11 bases remaining between them. CDR1 and CDR2 (germline): SNHLY, FYNNEI. The CDR3 DNA follows: TGTGCCAGCACCCCAGGGGTCGGGGCCAACGTCCTGACTTTC. It codes for CASTPGVGANVLTF.

This clone was detected only a few times. The chain employs TRBV9 and TRBJ2-3, with D hard to call. Germline V gives CDR1 SGDLS, CDR2 YYNGEE. Trimming left V 1 base short and J 1 base short, with 4 bases between. The CDR3 loop spans 13 amino acids. The CDR3 region is CASSVRGTDTQYF. CDR3 DNA: TGTGCCAGCAGCGTACGGGGCACAGATACGCAGTATTTT. Variable domain in full (rest from reference TRBV9 and TRBJ2-3): DSGVTQTPKHLITATGQRVTLRCSPRSGDLSVYWYQQSLDQGLQFLIQYYNGEERAKGNILERFSAQQFPDLHSELNLSSLELGDSALYFCASSVRGTDTQYFGPGTRLTVL.

This sequence joins TRBV18 and TRBJ1-1, with 7 bases matching TRBD1. The CDR3 consists of 15 residues. Germline V gene data show CDR1 as KGHSH and CDR2 as LQKENI. J lost 3 bases, V lost 3 bases, and 7 bases had no gene match. The chain's CDR3 is CASSPRQGFDTEAFF. As DNA, the CDR3 is TGTGCCAGCTCACCCCGACAGGGATTCGACACTGAAGCTTTCTTT.

A single count supports this clone. This rearrangement joins TRBV7-2 to TRBJ2-2, with TRBD1 as a possible D gene (5 bases). The CDR3 sequence is 15 residues long. Germline V gene lookup returns CDR1 SGHTA and CDR2 FQGNSA. Deletions cut 5 bases from V and 6 bases from J, with 16 bases between. This chain's CDR3 is CASSQVAGNSGELFF. DNA of the CDR3: TGTGCCAGCAGCCAGGTGGCAGGGAATTCCGGGGAGCTGTTTTTT. Supplemented by reference TRBV7-2 and TRBJ2-2, the full variable domain reads GAGVSQSPSNKVTEKGKDVELRCDPISGHTALYWYRQSLGQGLEFLIYFQGNSAPDKSGLPSDRFSAERTGGSVSTLTIQRTQQEDSAVYLCASSQVAGNSGELFFGEGSRLTVL.

This chain uses TRBV6-1 with TRBJ2-7; TRBD2 matches at 11 bases. This CDR3 is 17 amino acids long. The germline V gene encodes CDR1 MNHNS and CDR2 SASEGT. Unmatched junction bases numbered 11, after V lost 2 bases and J lost 5 bases. CDR3 amino acids: CASSEKLAGEGVDEQYF. For the CDR3, the DNA is TGTGCCAGCAGTGAAAAACTAGCGGGGGAGGGGGTGGACGAGCAGTACTTC.

The chain couples TRBV11-3 to TRBJ2-1; TRBD2 aligns across 10 bases. This CDR3 comprises 15 residues. The ends lost 6 bases at V and 6 bases at J; junction bases unmatched: 8. The V gene's germline CDR1 is SGHNT and CDR2 YENEEA. CDR3 sequence: CASSPLAGDSNEQFF. Written as DNA, the CDR3 is TGTGCCAGCAGTCCCCTAGCGGGAGACTCCAATGAGCAGTTCTTC.

The V and J genes are TRBV28 and TRBJ1-5; D not certain. CDR1 is MDHEN and CDR2 is SYDVKM in the germline V gene. CDR3 length: 13 residues. V lost 7 bases and J lost 8, with 15 bases in between. This chain's CDR3 is CASTIDRVEPQHF. The CDR3 nucleotides are TGTGCCAGCACTATCGATCGGGTTGAGCCCCAGCATTTT.

This chain uses TRBV11-2 with TRBJ2-7; maybe TRBD2 (5 bases). The CDR3 runs to 14 residues. Germline V gene sequence: CDR1 SGHAT, CDR2 FQNNGV. The V end lost 5 bases, the J end lost 2 bases, and 13 bases lay between the germline ends. The CDR3 nucleotides read TGTGCCAGCAGCGGGAGAGGGAGTACCTACGAGCAGTACTTC. Translating gives CASSGRGSTYEQYF.

J is TRBJ2-2 and V is TRBV27; TRBD1 might be the D (6 bases). Germline lookup yields CDR1 MNHEY and CDR2 SMNVEV (reference sequence). The CDR3 runs 13 residues. Trimming pared 5 bases from V and 9 bases from J, leaving 13 bases between. The CDR3 nucleotides are TGTGCCAGCAGTCCCCTACAGGGATGGGAGCTGTTTTTT. It translates to CASSPLQGWELFF.

This sequence joins TRBV15 and TRBJ1-3, with D uncertain. Germline loops: CDR1 LNHNV, CDR2 YYDKDF (reference sequence). V dropped 0 bases and J dropped 2 bases, with 17 bases sitting between them. This CDR3 has 18 amino acids. DNA of the CDR3: TGTGCCACCAGCAGAGATCGCGACCGCACGGCGGCTGGAAACACCATATATTTT. It codes for CATSRDRDRTAAGNTIYF.

The rearrangement links TRBV27 to TRBJ2-7; D remains unclear. The V gene lost 2 bases and the J gene lost 7 bases, with 15 bases spanning the gap. The CDR3 contains 14 residues. Germline V gives CDR1 MNHEY, CDR2 SMNVEV (reference sequence). This CDR3 is CASSLRGYLFEQYF. The CDR3, as DNA: TGTGCCAGCAGTTTACGAGGCTACCTTTTTGAGCAGTACTTC.